The rows below give T cell receptor beta chains drawn from one sample of a study of T cell changes during pregnancy in multiple sclerosis. TCRdb's copy holds only in-frame clones and misses some; the assay was immunoSEQ multiplex PCR. The sample records 50,000 to 70,000 clones, around 92% being singletons. The sequencing used peripheral blood, collected after pregnancy. Receptors were obtained from a female donor in good health, enrolled as a control in a pregnancy study. Each CDR3 is given with its conserved first and last residue. The order of the fields is D gene, J gene, clone size, V gene, CDR3 DNA, CDR3 protein. The D gene is left open where the match is weak. Clone size, where shown, is once, few, many, or a class for clones that have expanded.

d_gene: -
j_gene: TRBJ1-6
abundance: -
v_gene: TRBV15
CDR3nt: TGTGCCACCAGCAGATCACCGAAGGAGATGTATAATTCACCCCTCCACTTT
CDR3aa: CATSRSPKEMYNSPLHF

d_gene: -
j_gene: TRBJ1-2
abundance: -
v_gene: TRBV6-5
CDR3nt: TGTGCCAGCAGTTCGACAGCCCCGATTGGCTACACCTTC
CDR3aa: CASSSTAPIGYTF

d_gene: -
j_gene: TRBJ1-4
abundance: -
v_gene: TRBV21-1
CDR3nt: TGTGCCAGCAGCAATGAGTTTCCCATAACCAAAGATACTAATGAAAAACTGTTTTTT
CDR3aa: CASSNEFPITKDTNEKLFF

d_gene: TRBD1
j_gene: TRBJ2-5
abundance: -
v_gene: TRBV5-1
CDR3nt: TGCGCCAGCAGGGGGATAGGAAGGGGGCCCGATCAAGAGACCCAGTACTTC
CDR3aa: CASRGIGRGPDQETQYF

d_gene: -
j_gene: TRBJ1-2
abundance: -
v_gene: TRBV15
CDR3nt: TGTGCCACCAGCAGAGATCCCCCCAGGGAGGGCTATGGCTACACCTTC
CDR3aa: CATSRDPPREGYGYTF

d_gene: -
j_gene: TRBJ1-1
abundance: -
v_gene: TRBV6-6
CDR3nt: TGTGCCAGCAGCCGCCGGACATCCGAGAACACTGAAGCTTTCTTT
CDR3aa: CASSRRTSENTEAFF

d_gene: TRBD1
j_gene: TRBJ1-3
abundance: -
v_gene: TRBV19
CDR3nt: TGTGCCAGTAGTATCCACACACCGGGACAGGGGGCTTCAGGAAACACCATATATTTT
CDR3aa: CASSIHTPGQGASGNTIYF

d_gene: -
j_gene: TRBJ2-1
abundance: -
v_gene: TRBV30
CDR3nt: TGTGCCTGGAACACTAGACCTACGGATGAGCAGTTCTTC
CDR3aa: CAWNTRPTDEQFF

d_gene: -
j_gene: TRBJ2-7
abundance: once
v_gene: TRBV6-5
CDR3nt: TGTGCCAGCAGCCTCCGCGACCAGAGGACCTACGAGCAGTACTTC
CDR3aa: CASSLRDQRTYEQYF

d_gene: -
j_gene: TRBJ2-7
abundance: -
v_gene: TRBV7-2
CDR3nt: TGTGCCAGCAGCCAAAGCAGGGCCTTTACCTACGAGCAGTACTTC
CDR3aa: CASSQSRAFTYEQYF

d_gene: -
j_gene: TRBJ2-2
abundance: -
v_gene: TRBV7-3
CDR3nt: TGTGCCAGCAGCACCACATCCAGGGCGTCGGTCACCGGGGAGCTGTTTTTT
CDR3aa: CASSTTSRASVTGELFF

d_gene: TRBD2
j_gene: TRBJ2-7
abundance: -
v_gene: TRBV5-4
CDR3nt: TGTGCCAGCAGCTTGGCGCGTCGGACTAGCACCTACGAGCAGTACTTC
CDR3aa: CASSLARRTSTYEQYF

d_gene: -
j_gene: TRBJ1-6
abundance: -
v_gene: TRBV7-6
CDR3nt: TGTGCCAGCAGCTTATCGTACAGTGATAATTCACCCCTCCACTTT
CDR3aa: CASSLSYSDNSPLHF

d_gene: TRBD1
j_gene: TRBJ1-2
abundance: -
v_gene: TRBV30
CDR3nt: TGTGCCATGACAGGGGGCGAAAGCTATGGCTACACCTTC
CDR3aa: CAMTGGESYGYTF

d_gene: -
j_gene: TRBJ1-4
abundance: -
v_gene: TRBV7-6
CDR3nt: TGTGCCAGCAGCTTGGACAGACAGGATACAACTAATGAAAAACTGTTTTTT
CDR3aa: CASSLDRQDTTNEKLFF

d_gene: -
j_gene: TRBJ1-1
abundance: -
v_gene: TRBV7-2
CDR3nt: TGTGCCAGCAGCTTAGCGGAGGGTCGGACTGAAGCTTTCTTT
CDR3aa: CASSLAEGRTEAFF

d_gene: TRBD1
j_gene: TRBJ1-2
abundance: few
v_gene: TRBV7-9
CDR3nt: TGTGCCAGCAGCCCAATGGGACAGCCGTATGGCTACACCTTC
CDR3aa: CASSPMGQPYGYTF

d_gene: -
j_gene: TRBJ2-2
abundance: -
v_gene: TRBV11-2
CDR3nt: TGTGCCAGCAGCTCCCTCTCCCCCACCGGGGAGCTGTTTTTT
CDR3aa: CASSSLSPTGELFF

d_gene: TRBD2
j_gene: TRBJ2-3
abundance: -
v_gene: TRBV7-8
CDR3nt: TGTGCCAGCTGGAGCGGGGGGGATACGCAGTATTTT
CDR3aa: CASWSGGDTQYF

d_gene: TRBD1
j_gene: TRBJ1-5
abundance: -
v_gene: TRBV19
CDR3nt: TGTGCCAGTAGTTTCGTAACAGGGGGCAAAGAACGGCCCCGACATTTT
CDR3aa: CASSFVTGGKERPRHF

d_gene: -
j_gene: TRBJ1-4
abundance: -
v_gene: TRBV5-6
CDR3nt: TGTGCCAGCCTCAGCAGGGCCAATGAAAAACTGTTTTTT
CDR3aa: CASLSRANEKLFF

d_gene: -
j_gene: TRBJ2-2
abundance: -
v_gene: TRBV11-3
CDR3nt: TGTGCCAGCAGCTTAGGTGGGGGGGCCCCAAACACCGGGGAGCTGTTTTTT
CDR3aa: CASSLGGGAPNTGELFF

d_gene: TRBD2
j_gene: TRBJ2-7
abundance: -
v_gene: TRBV7-2
CDR3nt: TGTGCCAGCAGCCCTTGGGCGGGGGACTACGAGCAGTACTTC
CDR3aa: CASSPWAGDYEQYF

d_gene: TRBD1
j_gene: TRBJ1-5
abundance: few
v_gene: TRBV6-5
CDR3nt: TGTGCTACAGGGGGTCCGGATCAGCCCCAGCATTTT
CDR3aa: CATGGPDQPQHF

d_gene: -
j_gene: TRBJ1-5
abundance: -
v_gene: TRBV19
CDR3nt: TGTGCCAGTAGCCCTCGGGCAGGGGGCAATCAGCCCCAGCATTTT
CDR3aa: CASSPRAGGNQPQHF

d_gene: -
j_gene: TRBJ1-2
abundance: -
v_gene: TRBV7-8
CDR3nt: TGTGCCAGCAGCACCGCGTCGCTAGGCTATGGCTACACCTTC
CDR3aa: CASSTASLGYGYTF

d_gene: TRBD1
j_gene: TRBJ1-6
abundance: once
v_gene: TRBV7-8
CDR3nt: TGTGCCAGCAGCCAAACTAACAGGGGGCTGGGTTCACCCCTCCACTTT
CDR3aa: CASSQTNRGLGSPLHF

d_gene: -
j_gene: TRBJ2-2
abundance: -
v_gene: TRBV7-9
CDR3nt: TGTGCCAGCAGCTTATCTCATGACACGAACACCGGGGAGCTGTTTTTT
CDR3aa: CASSLSHDTNTGELFF

d_gene: -
j_gene: TRBJ2-3
abundance: -
v_gene: TRBV6-5
CDR3nt: TGTGCCAGCAGAAGGGGCATTCCCACAGATACGCAGTATTTT
CDR3aa: CASRRGIPTDTQYF

d_gene: -
j_gene: TRBJ1-4
abundance: -
v_gene: TRBV11-2
CDR3nt: TGTGCCAGCAGCTTAGACGGCGGCATCAATGAAAAACTGTTTTTT
CDR3aa: CASSLDGGINEKLFF

d_gene: -
j_gene: TRBJ2-7
abundance: -
v_gene: TRBV29-1
CDR3nt: TGCAGCGGCGCCGCAGGATCCGACGAGCAGTACTTC
CDR3aa: CSGAAGSDEQYF

d_gene: -
j_gene: TRBJ2-5
abundance: -
v_gene: TRBV7-8
CDR3nt: TGTGCCAGCAGTTCCGCGGGGCCGGGAGAGACCCAGTACTTC
CDR3aa: CASSSAGPGETQYF

d_gene: -
j_gene: TRBJ1-5
abundance: few
v_gene: TRBV6-1
CDR3nt: TGTGCCAGCAGTGAAGCGCGGACTACGGGACAGCCCCAGCATTTT
CDR3aa: CASSEARTTGQPQHF

d_gene: -
j_gene: TRBJ1-4
abundance: -
v_gene: TRBV9
CDR3nt: TGTGCCAGCAGCGTATCTGGGGGGAGAACTAATGAAAAACTGTTTTTT
CDR3aa: CASSVSGGRTNEKLFF

d_gene: -
j_gene: TRBJ1-6
abundance: -
v_gene: TRBV30
CDR3nt: TGTGCCTGCCAGCGGGGAGGCGATTCACCCCTCCACTTT
CDR3aa: CACQRGGDSPLHF

d_gene: -
j_gene: TRBJ2-2
abundance: -
v_gene: TRBV30
CDR3nt: TGTGCCTGGAGTGTACTCGCGGGTGAAAACACCGGGGAGCTGTTTTTT
CDR3aa: CAWSVLAGENTGELFF

d_gene: -
j_gene: TRBJ1-1
abundance: -
v_gene: TRBV5-1
CDR3nt: TGCGCCAGCAGCTTGGTATTGGGCAGTGAAGCTTTCTTT
CDR3aa: CASSLVLGSEAFF

d_gene: TRBD1
j_gene: TRBJ1-2
abundance: few
v_gene: TRBV7-2
CDR3nt: TGTGCCAGCAGCTTCCTCGGACAGGGGGGCTACACCTTC
CDR3aa: CASSFLGQGGYTF

d_gene: TRBD2
j_gene: TRBJ2-7
abundance: few
v_gene: TRBV11-2
CDR3nt: TGTGCCAGCAGCTCGGGACTAGCGGGGTACTTC
CDR3aa: CASSSGLAGYF

d_gene: TRBD1
j_gene: TRBJ1-1
abundance: -
v_gene: TRBV5-8
CDR3nt: TGTGCCAGCAGCTCACAGGGGGCGAACACTGAAGCTTTCTTT
CDR3aa: CASSSQGANTEAFF

d_gene: -
j_gene: TRBJ2-2
abundance: -
v_gene: TRBV4-2
CDR3nt: TGTGCCAGCAGCCAAGATATGGGGCTCGCGAACACCGGGGAGCTGTTTTTT
CDR3aa: CASSQDMGLANTGELFF

d_gene: -
j_gene: TRBJ1-5
abundance: -
v_gene: TRBV19
CDR3nt: TGTGCCAGTAGGGCGGTGACAGTTAATCAGCCCCAGCATTTT
CDR3aa: CASRAVTVNQPQHF

d_gene: TRBD1
j_gene: TRBJ2-2
abundance: -
v_gene: TRBV30
CDR3nt: TGTGCCTGGAGAAGACAGGGGGCCACCGGGGAGCTGTTTTTT
CDR3aa: CAWRRQGATGELFF

d_gene: TRBD2
j_gene: TRBJ2-3
abundance: -
v_gene: TRBV9
CDR3nt: TGTGCCAGCAGCTATGAAGGCGGGGGGGCGAAAGATACGCAGTATTTT
CDR3aa: CASSYEGGGAKDTQYF